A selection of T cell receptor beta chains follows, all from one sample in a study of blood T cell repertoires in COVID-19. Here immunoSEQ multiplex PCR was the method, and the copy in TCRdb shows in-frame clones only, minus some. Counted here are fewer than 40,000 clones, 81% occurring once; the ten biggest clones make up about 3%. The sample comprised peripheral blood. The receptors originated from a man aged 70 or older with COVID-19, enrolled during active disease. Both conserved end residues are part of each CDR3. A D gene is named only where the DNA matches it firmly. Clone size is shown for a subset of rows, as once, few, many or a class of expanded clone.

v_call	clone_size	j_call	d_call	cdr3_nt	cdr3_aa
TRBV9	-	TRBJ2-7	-	TGTGCCAGCAGCGTAGGGAGCGGTTCCTACGAGCAGTACTTC	CASSVGSGSYEQYF
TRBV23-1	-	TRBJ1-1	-	TGCGCCAGCAGTCAATCGTTCCGGGGAGAGAGAGGCTACACTGAAGCTTTCTTT	CASSQSFRGERGYTEAFF
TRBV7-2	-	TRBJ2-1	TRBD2	TGTGCCAGCAGCTTGGGACTAGCGGCCGGACCCCTGTACAATGAGCAGTTCTTC	CASSLGLAAGPLYNEQFF
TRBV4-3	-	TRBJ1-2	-	TGCGCCAGCAGCCAAAGACGGGAAGCTAACTATGGCTACACCTTC	CASSQRREANYGYTF
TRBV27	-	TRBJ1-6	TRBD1	TGTGCCAGCAGTTTACGACAGGGGGTTGGTTCACCCCTCCACTTT	CASSLRQGVGSPLHF
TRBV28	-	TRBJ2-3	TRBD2	TGTGCCAGCCTAGCGGGAGTGACAGATACGCAGTATTTT	CASLAGVTDTQYF
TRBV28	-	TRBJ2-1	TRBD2	TGTGCCAGCAGACCGACTAGCGGTGGGAGCTCCTACAATGAGCAGTTCTTC	CASRPTSGGSSYNEQFF
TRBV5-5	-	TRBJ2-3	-	TGTGCCAGCAGCTTGGGGGGAGTTCGAACGGATACGCAGTATTTT	CASSLGGVRTDTQYF
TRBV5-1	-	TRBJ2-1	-	TGCGCCAGCAGCTTAAGAGACACCTACAATGAGCAGTTCTTC	CASSLRDTYNEQFF
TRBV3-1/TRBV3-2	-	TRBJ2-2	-	TGTGCCAGCAGCCAACCGGACAGATCCGGGAAGCTGTTTTTT	CASSQPDRSGKLFF
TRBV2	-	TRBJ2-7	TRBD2	TGTGCCAGCAGCCCGGGGGGGACGACGTACTTC	CASSPGGTTYF
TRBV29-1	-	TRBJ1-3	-	TGCAGCGTTGTGCCAGGGCCAGGAAACACCATATATTTT	CSVVPGPGNTIYF
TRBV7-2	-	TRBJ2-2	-	TGTGCCAGCAGCTTCTTTACAGGGAACACCGGGGAGCTGTTTTTT	CASSFFTGNTGELFF
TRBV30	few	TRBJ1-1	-	TGTGCCTGGAGTACCCCCGAGGGGAACACTGAAGCTTTCTTT	CAWSTPEGNTEAFF
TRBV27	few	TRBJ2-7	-	TGTGCCAGCAGTCTGACAGAGTTCTACGAGCAGTACTTC	CASSLTEFYEQYF
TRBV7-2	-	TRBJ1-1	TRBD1	TGTGCCAGCAGCTTAGACTCGGACAGGGGATCGGAAGCTTTCTTT	CASSLDSDRGSEAFF
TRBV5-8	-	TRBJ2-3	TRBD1	TGTGCCAGCAGCTTGCGGACAGGGAGAGCAGATACGCAGTATTTT	CASSLRTGRADTQYF
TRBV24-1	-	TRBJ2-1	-	TGTGCCACCAGTGACGCAAGAGTTGGGGCAGGTTACAATGAGCAGTTCTTC	CATSDARVGAGYNEQFF
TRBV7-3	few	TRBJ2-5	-	TGTGCCAGCAGCTTAAGCAGTCAAGAGACCCAGTACTTC	CASSLSSQETQYF
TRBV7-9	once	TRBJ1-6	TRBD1	TGTGCCAGCAGCTCTACGGACAGGGGGACCTATAATTCACCCCTCCACTTT	CASSSTDRGTYNSPLHF
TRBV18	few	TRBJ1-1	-	TGTGCCAGCTCGCTACAGGAATCGAACACTGAAGCTTTCTTT	CASSLQESNTEAFF
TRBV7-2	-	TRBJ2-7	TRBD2	TGTGCCAGCAGCTTAGATGGAACTAGCGGGGCCTACGAGCAGTACTTC	CASSLDGTSGAYEQYF
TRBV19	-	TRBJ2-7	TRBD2	TGTGCCAGTAGCCGGAAACAACTAGCGGGAGGGCCGATGCAGCAGTACTTC	CASSRKQLAGGPMQQYF
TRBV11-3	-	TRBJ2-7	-	TGTGCCAGCAGTCAGGGAGGCCAGGCACCAACCTACGAGCAGTACTTC	CASSQGGQAPTYEQYF
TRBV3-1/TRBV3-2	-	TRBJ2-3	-	TGTGCCAGCAGCCAAGTAGACTATGGGGCGCAGTATTTT	CASSQVDYGAQYF
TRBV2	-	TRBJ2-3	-	TGTGCCAGCAGTGTTGGTAGCGGTTCCACAGATACGCAGTATTTT	CASSVGSGSTDTQYF
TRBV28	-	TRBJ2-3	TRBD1	TGTGCCAGCACCATTACAGGGAGGACAGGGGGTAACTTT	CASTITGRTGGNF
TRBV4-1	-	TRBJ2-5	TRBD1	TGCGCCAGCAGCCAAGATCACAGGGGGCGAGAGACCCAGTACTTC	CASSQDHRGRETQYF
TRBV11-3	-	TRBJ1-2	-	TGTGCCAGCAGCTTACCGACAGTGGATGGCTACACCTTC	CASSLPTVDGYTF
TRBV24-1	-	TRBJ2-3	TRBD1	TGTGCCACCAGTGATTTAAGGGACAGGGACCCAGATACGCAGTATTTT	CATSDLRDRDPDTQYF
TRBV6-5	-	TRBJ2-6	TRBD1	TGTGCCAGCAGTTACGAGACAGGGACTGGGGCCAACGTCCTGACTTTC	CASSYETGTGANVLTF
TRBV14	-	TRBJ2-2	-	TGTGCCAGCAGCCAAGCGCGATACACCGGGGAGCTGTTTTTT	CASSQARYTGELFF
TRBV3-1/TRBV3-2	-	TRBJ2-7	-	TGTGCCAGCAGCTCCCAATCCTACGAGCAGTACTTC	CASSSQSYEQYF
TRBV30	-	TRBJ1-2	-	TGTGCCTGGAGACTCCAGGGTTTAGGCGGCTACACCTTC	CAWRLQGLGGYTF
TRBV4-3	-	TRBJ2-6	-	TGCGCCAGCAGCCAAGATTGGTTCAGACAGCCCTTCTCTGGGGCCAACGTCCTGACTTTC	CASSQDWFRQPFSGANVLTF
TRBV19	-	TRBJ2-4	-	TGTGCCAGTACTTCCATCGGAGCGGAAAACATTCAGTACTTC	CASTSIGAENIQYF
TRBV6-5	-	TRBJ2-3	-	TGTGCCAGCAGTTCCCCCGGTCAGCGTACGCAGTATTTT	CASSSPGQRTQYF
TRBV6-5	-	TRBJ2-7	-	TGTGCCAGCAGTTACGGGCGGGTGCGATACGAGCAGTACTTC	CASSYGRVRYEQYF
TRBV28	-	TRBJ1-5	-	TGTGCCAGCAGTCAAACGGGGGGAAATCAGCCCCAGCATTTT	CASSQTGGNQPQHF
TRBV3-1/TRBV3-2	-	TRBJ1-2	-	TGTGCCAGCAGCCCGGGTAAAGGCTACACCTTC	CASSPGKGYTF
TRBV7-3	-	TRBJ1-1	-	TGTGCCAGCAGCTTAACGCCCAGGGTGAACACTGAAGCTTTCTTT	CASSLTPRVNTEAFF
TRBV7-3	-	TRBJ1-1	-	TGTGCCAGCAGCCCGGGACACCAGAACACTGAAGCTTTCTTT	CASSPGHQNTEAFF
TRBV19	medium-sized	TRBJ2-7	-	TGTGCCAGTAGTATAGACCTTGACTTCTACGAGCAGTACTTC	CASSIDLDFYEQYF
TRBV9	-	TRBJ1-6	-	TGTGCCAGCAGCGCAAGTACAGGGACCCTCCACTTT	CASSASTGTLHF
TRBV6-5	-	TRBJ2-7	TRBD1	TGTGCCAGCAGGCAGGGGGCGCCCTACGAGCAGTACTTC	CASRQGAPYEQYF
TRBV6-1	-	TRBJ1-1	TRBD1	TGTGCCAGCAGTGAATTAAGGACAGGGGCTAGGAACACTGAAGCTTTCTTT	CASSELRTGARNTEAFF
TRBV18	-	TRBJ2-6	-	TGTGCCAGCCAGGAAATAGGCTCTGGGGCCAACGTCCTGACTTTC	CASQEIGSGANVLTF
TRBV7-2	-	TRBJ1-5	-	TGTGCCAGCAGCTTAGGGGCTGCCTATCAGCCCCAGCATTTT	CASSLGAAYQPQHF
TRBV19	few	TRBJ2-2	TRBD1	TGTGCCAGTAGAGATGGACAGGGTTCGTGGACCGGGGAGCTGTTTTTT	CASRDGQGSWTGELFF
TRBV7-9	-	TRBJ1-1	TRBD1	TGTGCCAGCAGCGACACCAGTGCCAGGGGGACTGAAGCTTTCTTT	CASSDTSARGTEAFF
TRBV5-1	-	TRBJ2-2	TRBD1	TGCGCCAGCAGCCTAGGACAGGGGGCGCGTAATGGCGGGGAGCTGTTTTTT	CASSLGQGARNGGELFF
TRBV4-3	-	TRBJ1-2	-	TGCGCCAGCAGCCAAGATCTTCACTCCTATGGCTACACCTTC	CASSQDLHSYGYTF
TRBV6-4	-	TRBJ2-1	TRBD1	TGTGCCAGCAGACCCCTCAGGGGGCGCGACAATGAGCAGTTCTTC	CASRPLRGRDNEQFF
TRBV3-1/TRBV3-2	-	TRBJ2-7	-	TGTGCCAGCAGCCAAGATCGGTTATCGTCGGGAGAGCAGTACTTC	CASSQDRLSSGEQYF
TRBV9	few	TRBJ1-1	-	TGTGCCAGCAGCGTGGGCAGGGTTGTCACTGAAGCTTTCTTT	CASSVGRVVTEAFF
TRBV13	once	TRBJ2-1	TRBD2	TGTGCCAGCAGCAACCGACTAGCGCATGAGCAGTTCTTC	CASSNRLAHEQFF
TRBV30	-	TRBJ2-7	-	TGTGCCTGGTCATCGGGGGGACAAATCCTAAACGAGCAGTACTTC	CAWSSGGQILNEQYF